The 27 T cell receptor beta chains listed next were all sequenced from one sample in a study of blood T cell repertoires in COVID-19. The table came from immunoSEQ multiplex PCR; TCRdb's copy has only in-frame clones and leaves some out. The sample consists of roughly 140,000 clones, around 80% of them appearing once. Sequencing was performed on peripheral blood. Source of these receptors: a human donor in a cohort sampled during active COVID-19.

V is TRBV29-1 and J is TRBJ2-7; 13 bases agree with TRBD2. Germline lookup yields CDR1 SQVTM and CDR2 ANQGSEA. J was trimmed by 9 bases and V by 6 bases; bases with no gene match: 11. The CDR3 is 14 amino acids. CDR3 bases: TGCAGCGTCCTCGGACTAGCGGGGGCCGGAGGGCAGTACTTC. It specifies CSVLGLAGAGGQYF.

J is TRBJ2-2 and V is TRBV3-1 (or the pseudogene TRBV3-2); the D gene is possibly TRBD2 (5 bases). CDR1 is LGHDT, CDR2 YNNKEL, per germline (reference sequence). The V gene lost 2 bases and the J gene lost 5 bases, with 18 bases spanning the gap. The CDR3 runs to 17 residues. The CDR3 region has the DNA TGTGCCAGCAGCCAAATGGAGGTGGTTCTAATAACCGGGGAGCTGTTTTTT. It is translated as CASSQMEVVLITGELFF.

J is TRBJ1-4 and V is TRBV28, with TRBD1 identical over 8 bases. CDR3 size: 15 residues. Germline loops: CDR1 MDHEN, CDR2 SYDVKM. The trim removed 8 bases at V and 8 bases at J, leaving 13 bases unmatched. The CDR3: CASSSSDRVKEKLFF. In nucleotides, the CDR3 is TGTGCCAGCTCCTCATCGGACAGGGTGAAAGAAAAACTGTTTTTT.

The rearrangement links TRBV4-1 to TRBJ1-4; TRBD1 aligns across 7 bases. Trimming cost V 4 bases and J 7 bases; bases outside gene matches: 6. The CDR3 covers 14 residues. Germline V lookup: CDR1 MGHRA, CDR2 YSYEKL. This chain's CDR3 is CASSLGGGSEKLFF. CDR3 in DNA: TGCGCCAGCAGCCTAGGGGGCGGTTCTGAAAAACTGTTTTTT.

This chain links TRBV18 with TRBJ2-5; 8 bases are shared with TRBD2. V lost 2 bases and J lost 5; bases outside the gene matches: 4. CDR3 length: 14 amino acids. The germline CDR1 and CDR2 sequences are KGHSH and LQKENI. This chain's CDR3 is CASSPGTSYETQYF. The CDR3, as DNA: TGTGCCAGCTCACCAGGGACTAGTTACGAGACCCAGTACTTC.

This chain joins TRBV6-5 and TRBJ1-4, with TRBD1 identical over 8 bases. V lost 6 bases to trimming and J lost 8 bases; unmatched junction nucleotides: 5. The CDR3 extends over 13 amino acids. The V gene's germline CDR1 is MNHEY and CDR2 SVGAGI. CDR3 sequence (DNA): TGTGCCAGCAGAAACAGGGGGGGGGAAAAACTGTTTTTT. It is translated as CASRNRGGEKLFF.

V and J are TRBV5-1 and TRBJ2-1; D perhaps matches TRBD1 (5 bases). Deletions cut 4 bases from V and 8 bases from J, with 16 bases between. Germline V gives CDR1 SGHRS, CDR2 YFSETQ. This CDR3 has 14 amino acids. In DNA, the CDR3 is TGCGCCAGCAGCCTGTCAGGGCGTCTAGATGAGCAGTTCTTC. As protein: CASSLSGRLDEQFF.

The chain couples TRBV9 to TRBJ1-1; possible D gene TRBD1, 5 bases. The germline CDR1 and CDR2 sequences are SGDLS and YYNGEE. Trimming pared 2 bases from V and 1 base from J, leaving 6 bases between. This CDR3 spans 13 amino acids. The CDR3 DNA is TGTGCCAGCAGCGTCCAGGGGAACACTGAAGCTTTCTTT. Encoded protein: CASSVQGNTEAFF. Full variable domain (rest looked up from reference TRBV9 and TRBJ1-1): DSGVTQTPKHLITATGQRVTLRCSPRSGDLSVYWYQQSLDQGLQFLIQYYNGEERAKGNILERFSAQQFPDLHSELNLSSLELGDSALYFCASSVQGNTEAFFGQGTRLTVV.

This clone has just a few counts. J is TRBJ2-1 and V is TRBV27; the D gene is possibly TRBD2 (6 bases). Germline V gene data show CDR1 as MNHEY and CDR2 as SMNVEV (reference sequence). The CDR3 is made up of 14 amino acids. Trimming removed 2 bases from V and 5 bases from J, with 10 bases in between. The CDR3 DNA reads TGTGCCAGCAGTTTACGGGGGTTGGACAATGAGCAGTTCTTC. Its protein is CASSLRGLDNEQFF.

This clone was seen just once. The chain recombines TRBV7-6 with TRBJ2-5; 8 bases map to TRBD1. V lost 2 bases to trimming and J lost 2 bases; unmatched junction nucleotides: 10. Germline loops: CDR1 SGHVS, CDR2 FNYEAQ. The CDR3 runs to 17 residues. This chain's CDR3 is CASSLSLPGGLQETQYF. CDR3 DNA: TGTGCCAGCAGCTTATCTCTCCCAGGGGGCTTACAAGAGACCCAGTACTTC.

In this sample, this clone turned up once. The J gene is TRBJ2-2, the V gene TRBV11-3; TRBD2 agrees at 12 bases. This CDR3 is 15 amino acids long. V gave up 7 bases and J gave up 5 bases; unmatched junction bases: 5. Per the germline V gene, CDR1 is SGHNT and CDR2 is YENEEA. CDR3 bases: TGTGCCAGCACCTCGACTAGCGGGGGAACCGGGGAGCTGTTTTTT. This translates into CASTSTSGGTGELFF.

The chain couples TRBV11-2 to TRBJ2-5, with a tentative D call TRBD1 (6 bases). The CDR3 totals 15 residues. CDR1 is SGHAT and CDR2 is FQNNGV in the germline V gene. V lost 2 bases and J 2 bases, leaving 12 bases between the germline ends. The CDR3 protein is CASSLRGTGQETQYF. CDR3 coding DNA: TGTGCCAGCAGCTTAAGGGGGACGGGGCAAGAGACCCAGTACTTC.

The rearrangement links TRBV7-6 to TRBJ2-7; D is possibly TRBD1 (5 bases). CDR1 is SGHVS and CDR2 is FNYEAQ in the germline V gene. The CDR3 has 14 amino acids. Trimming cost V 1 base and J 5 bases, with 12 bases left between them. CDR3 region: CASSLDGVRDEQYF. DNA for the CDR3: TGTGCCAGCAGCTTAGATGGGGTCAGGGACGAGCAGTACTTC.

The chain joins TRBV7-9 to TRBJ2-5; D is ambiguous. Germline lookup yields CDR1 SEHNR and CDR2 FQNEAQ (reference sequence). The CDR3 spans 15 residues. The ends were cut back, 1 base at V and 5 bases at J, with 14 bases in the middle. The CDR3: CASSLVLRRRETQYF. CDR3 DNA: TGTGCCAGCAGCTTAGTTCTGAGGCGTCGGGAGACCCAGTACTTC.

This clone was observed a few times. The J gene is TRBJ2-5, the V gene TRBV7-2; possible D gene TRBD1, 5 bases. Trimming took 1 base from V and 7 from J, leaving 13 bases between them. Looked up from germline, CDR1 is SGHTA and CDR2 is FQGNSA. The CDR3 contains 14 residues. The CDR3 coding sequence is TGTGCCAGCAGCTTAGGACCAGGGCGCGGGACCCAGTACTTC. Encoded protein: CASSLGPGRGTQYF.

The chain couples TRBV7-6 to TRBJ2-3, with 7 bases that match TRBD2. V lost 6 bases to trimming and J lost 0 bases; unmatched junction nucleotides: 9. Germline V lookup: CDR1 SGHVS, CDR2 FNYEAQ. The CDR3 consists of 16 residues. CDR3 DNA: TGTGCCAGCAGAAAAGACCCGGGGGGAAGCACAGATACGCAGTATTTT. Residues: CASRKDPGGSTDTQYF.

For the CDR3, the DNA is TGCGCCAGCAGCCTCAGTTCGGGACAGGGACTTAGCTACACCTTC. Residues: CASSLSSGQGLSYTF. This chain joins TRBV5-1 and TRBJ1-2; TRBD1 agrees at 9 bases. Trimming removed 4 bases from V and 9 bases from J; junction bases left unmatched: 13. The CDR3 spans 15 residues. CDR1 is SGHRS, CDR2 YFSETQ, per germline.

The chain links TRBV5-1 to TRBJ2-1; 8 nucleotides line up with TRBD2. V gave up 4 bases and J gave up 6 bases; unmatched junction bases: 15. Germline CDR1 is SGHRS and CDR2 is YFSETQ. CDR3 length: 17 amino acids. The CDR3 loop is CASSPPSGGGGPNEQFF. The CDR3 bases are TGCGCCAGCAGCCCCCCCAGCGGGGGCGGGGGGCCCAATGAGCAGTTCTTC.

The sample holds a few counts of this clone. The gene calls are TRBV10-3 and TRBJ2-2; 9 bases fit TRBD1. The CDR3 contains 15 residues. Per the germline V gene, CDR1 is ENHRY and CDR2 is SYGVKD. Trimming took 7 bases from V and 3 from J; bases not matched to a gene: 6. The CDR3 loop reads CAIKDRTGDTGELFF. In nucleotides, the CDR3 is TGTGCCATCAAGGACCGGACAGGGGACACCGGGGAGCTGTTTTTT.

The sample holds a few counts of this clone. The chain couples TRBV20-1 to TRBJ2-5, with TRBD2 matching over 10 bases. In germline, CDR1 is DFQATT, CDR2 SNEGSKA (reference sequence). This CDR3 comprises 14 residues. The V segment lost 3 bases and the J segment 4 bases; nucleotides outside the gene matches: 5. CDR3 amino acids: CSASGLAGVETQYF. The CDR3 DNA reads TGCAGTGCTAGTGGGCTAGCGGGGGTAGAGACCCAGTACTTC.

This clone has a single count. The rearrangement uses TRBV6-1 and TRBJ1-2; TRBD1 might be the D (5 bases). This CDR3 has 13 amino acids. The germline V gene has CDR1 MNHNS and CDR2 SASEGT. Trimming took 7 bases from V and 4 from J, leaving 13 bases between them. The CDR3 DNA reads as TGTGCCAGCATCCCCCCGGGGGGCTATGGCTACACCTTC. Its translation is CASIPPGGYGYTF.

The chain employs TRBV6-2 or TRBV6-3 and TRBJ2-1, with a possible D match to TRBD2 (5 bases). V was trimmed by 5 bases and J by 6 bases, leaving 8 bases between them. The germline V gene encodes CDR1 MNHEY and CDR2 SVGEGT. This CDR3 contains 12 residues. The chain's CDR3 is CASSQTSNEQFF. CDR3 nucleotides: TGTGCCAGCAGTCAAACTAGCAATGAGCAGTTCTTC.

The rearrangement uses TRBV2 and TRBJ2-7; 7 nucleotides align to TRBD1. The CDR3 spans 12 residues. Trimming cost V 6 bases and J 3 bases; bases outside gene matches: 2. Germline V gene sequence: CDR1 SNHLY, CDR2 FYNNEI. The CDR3 reads CASRAGGYEQYF. As DNA, the CDR3 is TGTGCCAGCAGGGCAGGGGGCTACGAGCAGTACTTC.

The gene calls are TRBV4-3 and TRBJ2-3; possible D gene TRBD1, 6 bases. Germline V gives CDR1 LGHNA, CDR2 YSLEER. Between the trimmed V and J ends, which lost 0 bases and 6 bases, there was a span of 13 bases. The CDR3 contains 15 residues. This chain's CDR3 is CASSQEQGRKDTQYF. The CDR3 DNA reads TGCGCCAGCAGCCAAGAACAGGGACGGAAGGATACGCAGTATTTT.

This clone has a single count. The V call is TRBV9, the J call TRBJ2-1, with D perhaps matching TRBD1 (6 bases). Germline CDR1 is SGDLS and CDR2 is YYNGEE. The ends were cut back, 0 bases at V and 8 bases at J, with 6 bases in the middle. The CDR3 has 12 residues. The CDR3: CASSVGGHEQFF. CDR3 nucleotides: TGTGCCAGCAGCGTAGGGGGGCATGAGCAGTTCTTC.

The CDR3 here is CASSRGYPGELFF. The CDR3 DNA is TGTGCCAGCAGTCGGGGTTATCCCGGGGAGCTGTTTTTT. The rearrangement uses TRBV6-5 and TRBJ2-2; D is possibly TRBD2 (5 bases). Germline assignment: CDR1 MNHEY and CDR2 SVGAGI. Trimming stripped 5 bases from V and 6 bases from J, with 10 bases between. The CDR3 totals 13 residues.

The J gene is TRBJ2-3, the V gene TRBV3-1 (or the pseudogene TRBV3-2); tentatively, D is TRBD1 (5 bases). CDR1 is LGHDT and CDR2 is YNNKEL in the germline V gene (reference sequence). V lost 0 bases and J 8 bases, leaving 12 bases between the germline ends. This CDR3 has 14 residues. The CDR3: CASSQDYRIGTQYF. The CDR3 coding sequence is TGTGCCAGCAGCCAAGATTACAGGATAGGTACGCAGTATTTT.